This entry concerns a single T cell receptor beta chain. The entry originates in a study of blood T cell repertoires in COVID-19. In the study overall: Samples representing acute and convalescent COVID-19 were sourced from the United States, Italy and Spain.

The CDR3 consists of 11 residues. Germline lookup yields CDR1 MDHEN and CDR2 SYDVKM. V was trimmed by 10 bases and J by 0 bases, leaving 6 bases between them. Individuals drawn from approximately 26 US areas were about 18 to 100 years old. Either two negative PCRs, clearance, or symptom resolution qualified Cohort 3 donors as recovered. Authors' methods: Amplification of reference gene primers was used by the study to estimate nucleated cell counts. Sequencing was performed with immunoSEQ multiplex PCR; in TCRdb, only in-frame clones are kept and a portion is missing. The D gene and trimming were derived from the DNA, and the V and J assignments and clone size from that table. The repertoire holds some 310,000 clones, with about 90% as singletons.

Sequences were obtained from PBMCs or T cells enriched from blood (not recorded which). V is TRBV28 and J is TRBJ1-2; the D is unclear. The sequence was collected from a woman aged 25 to 39 who had recovered from COVID-19. The CDR3 loop reads CATAANYGYTF. CDR3 bases: TGTGCCACCGCAGCTAACTATGGCTACACCTTC.